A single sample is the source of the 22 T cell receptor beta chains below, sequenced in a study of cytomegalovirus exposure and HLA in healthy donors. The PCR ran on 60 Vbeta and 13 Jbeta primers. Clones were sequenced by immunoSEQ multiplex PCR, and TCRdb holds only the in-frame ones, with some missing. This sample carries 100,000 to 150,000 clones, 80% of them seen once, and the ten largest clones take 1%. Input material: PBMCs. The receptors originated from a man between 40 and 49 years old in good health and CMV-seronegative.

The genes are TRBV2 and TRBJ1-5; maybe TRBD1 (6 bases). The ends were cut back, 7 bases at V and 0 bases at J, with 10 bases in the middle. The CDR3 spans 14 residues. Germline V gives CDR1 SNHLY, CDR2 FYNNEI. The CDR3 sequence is CASTDRYSNQPQHF. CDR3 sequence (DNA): TGTGCCAGCACTGACAGGTATAGCAATCAGCCCCAGCATTTT. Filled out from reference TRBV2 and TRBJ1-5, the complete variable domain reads EPEVTQTPSHQVTQMGQEVILRCVPISNHLYFYWYRQILGQKVEFLVSFYNNEISEKSEIFDDQFSVERPDGSNFTLKIRSTKLEDSAMYFCASTDRYSNQPQHFGDGTRLSIL.

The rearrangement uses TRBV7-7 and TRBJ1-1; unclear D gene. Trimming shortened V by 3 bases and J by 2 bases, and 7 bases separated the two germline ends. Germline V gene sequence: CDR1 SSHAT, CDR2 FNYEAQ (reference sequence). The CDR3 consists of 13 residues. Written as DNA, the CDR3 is TGTGCCAGCAGCTTCGAGATTAACACTGAAGCTTTCTTT. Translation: CASSFEINTEAFF. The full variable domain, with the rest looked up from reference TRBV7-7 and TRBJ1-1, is GAGVSQSPRYKVTKRGQDVTLRCDPISSHATLYWYQQALGQGPEFLTYFNYEAQPDKSGLPSDRFSAERPEGSISTLTIQRTEQRDSAMYRCASSFEINTEAFFGQGTRLTVV.

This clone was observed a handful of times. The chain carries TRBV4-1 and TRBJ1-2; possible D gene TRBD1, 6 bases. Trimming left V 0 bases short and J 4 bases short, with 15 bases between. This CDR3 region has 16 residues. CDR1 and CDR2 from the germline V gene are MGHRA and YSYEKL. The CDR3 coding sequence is TGCGCCAGCAGCCAAGATCCCCGGACAGCCAGCTATGGCTACACCTTC. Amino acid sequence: CASSQDPRTASYGYTF.

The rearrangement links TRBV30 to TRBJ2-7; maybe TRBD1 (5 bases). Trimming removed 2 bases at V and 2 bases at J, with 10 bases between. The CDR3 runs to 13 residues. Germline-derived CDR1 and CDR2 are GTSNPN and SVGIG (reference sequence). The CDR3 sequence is CAWSPDSTYEQYF. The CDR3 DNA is TGTGCCTGGAGTCCTGACAGTACCTACGAGCAGTACTTC.

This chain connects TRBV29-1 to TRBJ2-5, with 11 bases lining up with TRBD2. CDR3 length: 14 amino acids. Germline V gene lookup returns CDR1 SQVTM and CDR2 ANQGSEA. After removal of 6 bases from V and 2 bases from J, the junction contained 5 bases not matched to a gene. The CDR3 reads CSVGLAGGQETQYF. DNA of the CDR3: TGCAGCGTCGGACTAGCGGGCGGTCAAGAGACCCAGTACTTC.

This chain's CDR3 is CASSVARVGTGELFF. CDR3 nucleotide sequence: TGTGCCAGCAGCGTAGCGAGGGTTGGCACCGGGGAGCTGTTTTTT. The gene calls are TRBV9 and TRBJ2-2; tentative D call: TRBD2 (5 bases). CDR1 is SGDLS and CDR2 is YYNGEE in the germline V gene. Trimming removed 0 bases from V and 4 bases from J, with 10 bases in between. The CDR3 has 15 amino acids.

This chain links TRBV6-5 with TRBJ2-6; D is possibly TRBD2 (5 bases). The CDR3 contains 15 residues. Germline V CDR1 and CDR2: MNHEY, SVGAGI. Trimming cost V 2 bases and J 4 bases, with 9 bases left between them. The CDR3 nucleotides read TGTGCCAGCAGTTACGGGAGCGCAGGGGCCAACGTCCTGACTTTC. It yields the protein CASSYGSAGANVLTF.

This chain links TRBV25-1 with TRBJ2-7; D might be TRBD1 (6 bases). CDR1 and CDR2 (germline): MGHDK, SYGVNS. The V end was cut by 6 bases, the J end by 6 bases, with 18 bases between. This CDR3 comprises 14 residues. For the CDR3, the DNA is TGTGCCAGCAGCCCCTGGGCAGGGGTTAGCGAGCAGTACTTC. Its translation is CASSPWAGVSEQYF.

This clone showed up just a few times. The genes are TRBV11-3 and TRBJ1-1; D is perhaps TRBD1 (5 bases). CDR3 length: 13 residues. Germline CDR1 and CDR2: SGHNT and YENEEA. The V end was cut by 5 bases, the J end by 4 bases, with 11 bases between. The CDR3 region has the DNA TGTGCCAGCAGCCTAGGGGCGAGCACTGAAGCTTTCTTT. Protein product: CASSLGASTEAFF.

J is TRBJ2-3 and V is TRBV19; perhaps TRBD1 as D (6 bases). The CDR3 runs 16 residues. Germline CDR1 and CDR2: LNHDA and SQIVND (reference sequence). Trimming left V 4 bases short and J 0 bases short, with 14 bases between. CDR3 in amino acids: CASSTSDSSSTDTQYF. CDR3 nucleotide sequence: TGTGCCAGTAGTACCTCGGACAGCTCTAGCACAGATACGCAGTATTTT.

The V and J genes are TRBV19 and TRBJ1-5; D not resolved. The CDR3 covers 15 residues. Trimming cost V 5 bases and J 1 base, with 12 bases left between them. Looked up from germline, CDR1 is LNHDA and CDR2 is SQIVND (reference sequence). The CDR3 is CASSFGFRSNQPQHF. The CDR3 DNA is TGTGCCAGTAGTTTTGGCTTCAGGAGCAATCAGCCCCAGCATTTT.

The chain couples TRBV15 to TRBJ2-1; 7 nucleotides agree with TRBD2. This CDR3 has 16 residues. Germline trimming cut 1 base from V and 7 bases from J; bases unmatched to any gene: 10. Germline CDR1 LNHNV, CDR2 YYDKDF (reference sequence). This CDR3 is CATSRGGGSGFNEQFF. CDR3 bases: TGTGCCACCAGCAGAGGGGGGGGGTCAGGGTTTAATGAGCAGTTCTTC.

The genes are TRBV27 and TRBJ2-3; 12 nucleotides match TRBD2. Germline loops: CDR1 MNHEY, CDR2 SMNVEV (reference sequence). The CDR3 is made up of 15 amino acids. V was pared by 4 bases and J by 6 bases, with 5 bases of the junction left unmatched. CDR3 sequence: CASSSASGGADTQYF. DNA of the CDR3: TGTGCCAGCAGTTCCGCTAGCGGGGGGGCGGATACGCAGTATTTT.

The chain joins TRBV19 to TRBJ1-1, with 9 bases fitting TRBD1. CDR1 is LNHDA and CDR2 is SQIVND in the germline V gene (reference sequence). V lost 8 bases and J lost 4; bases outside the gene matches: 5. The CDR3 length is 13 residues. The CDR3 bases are TGTGCCAGTCTGGGACAGGGCCGCACTGAAGCTTTCTTT. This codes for CASLGQGRTEAFF. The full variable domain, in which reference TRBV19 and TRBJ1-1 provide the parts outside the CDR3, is DGGITQSPKYLFRKEGQNVTLSCEQNLNHDAMYWYRQDPGQGLRLIYYSQIVNDFQKGDIAEGYSVSREKKESFPLTVTSAQKNPTAFYLCASLGQGRTEAFFGQGTRLTVV.

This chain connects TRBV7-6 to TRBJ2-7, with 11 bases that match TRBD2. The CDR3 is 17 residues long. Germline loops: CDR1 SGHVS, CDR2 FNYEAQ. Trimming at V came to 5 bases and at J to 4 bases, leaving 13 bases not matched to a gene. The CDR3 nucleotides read TGTGCCAGCAGCGCCGGACTAGCGGGTTCCCTGGGGTACGAGCAGTACTTC. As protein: CASSAGLAGSLGYEQYF.

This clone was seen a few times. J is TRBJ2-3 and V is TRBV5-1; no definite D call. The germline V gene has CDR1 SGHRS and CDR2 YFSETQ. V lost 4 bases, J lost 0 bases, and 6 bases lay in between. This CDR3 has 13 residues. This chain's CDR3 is CASSPQSTDTQYF. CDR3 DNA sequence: TGCGCCAGCAGCCCCCAAAGCACAGATACGCAGTATTTT.

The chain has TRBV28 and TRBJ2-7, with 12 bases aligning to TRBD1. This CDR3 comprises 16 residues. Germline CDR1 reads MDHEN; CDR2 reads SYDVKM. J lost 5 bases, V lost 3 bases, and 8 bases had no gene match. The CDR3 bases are TGTGCCAGCAGTTTGCCGGGGACAGGGGGCCTCCACGAGCAGTACTTC. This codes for CASSLPGTGGLHEQYF. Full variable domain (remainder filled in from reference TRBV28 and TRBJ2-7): DVKVTQSSRYLVKRTGEKVFLECVQDMDHENMFWYRQDPGLGLRLIYFSYDVKMKEKGDIPEGYSVSREKKERFSLILESASTNQTSMYLCASSLPGTGGLHEQYFGPGTRLTVT.

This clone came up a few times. The CDR3 DNA is TGTGCCAGTAGTATTTTTGGGACAGTGAGCCAGCCCCAGCATTTT. Translating it yields CASSIFGTVSQPQHF. This chain joins TRBV19 and TRBJ1-5; 7 bases align to TRBD1. The V and J ends lost 3 bases and 7 bases, in that order; junction bases with no gene match: 9. CDR1 and CDR2 from the germline V gene are LNHDA and SQIVND (reference sequence). The CDR3 is 15 amino acids.

In DNA form, the CDR3 reads TGTGCCAGCAGTATCTCCGATACGAGGACTAGCGGGAGATCCTACAATGAGCAGTTCTTC. Protein sequence: CASSISDTRTSGRSYNEQFF. The genes are TRBV27 and TRBJ2-1; 13 positions match TRBD2. CDR1 is MNHEY, CDR2 SMNVEV, per germline (reference sequence). The V segment lost 5 bases and the J segment 1 base; nucleotides outside the gene matches: 14. This CDR3 spans 20 amino acids.

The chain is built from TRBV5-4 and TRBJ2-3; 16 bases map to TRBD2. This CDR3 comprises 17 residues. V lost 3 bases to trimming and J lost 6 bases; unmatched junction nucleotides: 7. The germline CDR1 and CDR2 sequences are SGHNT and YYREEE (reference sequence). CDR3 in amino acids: CASSSGTSGGARDTQYF. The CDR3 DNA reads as TGTGCCAGCAGCTCCGGGACTAGCGGGGGGGCAAGGGATACGCAGTATTTT.

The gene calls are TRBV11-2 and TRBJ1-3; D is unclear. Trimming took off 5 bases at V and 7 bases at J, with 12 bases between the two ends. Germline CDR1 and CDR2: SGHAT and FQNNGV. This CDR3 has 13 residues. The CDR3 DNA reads TGTGCCAGCAGCCCCTTAGTAGTCAACACCATATATTTT. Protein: CASSPLVVNTIYF.

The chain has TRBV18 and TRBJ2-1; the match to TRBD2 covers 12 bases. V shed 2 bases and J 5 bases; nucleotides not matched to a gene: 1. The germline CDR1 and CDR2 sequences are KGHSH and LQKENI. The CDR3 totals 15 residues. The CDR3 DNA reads TGTGCCAGCTCACCAAGACTAGCGGGGGACAATGAGCAGTTCTTC. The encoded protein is CASSPRLAGDNEQFF.